The source of this T cell receptor (beta chain) is a study of STAT5B mutations in CD4+ large granular lymphocyte leukemia. Broader study findings: About a quarter of private leukemic clonotypes occurred rarely in other patients' non-leukemic repertoires. TRBV06-family usage was enriched in top patient clones (8/27) versus controls (2/35). Patient CD4-sorted repertoires looked more clonal than healthy CD4+ repertoires, even without putative leukemic clones.

About this clone: Its antigen is currently unknown.

Healthy controls were blood donor buffy coats. Germline V CDR1 and CDR2: MNHNY, SVGAGI (reference sequence). This CDR3 has 16 amino acids. The V gene end was trimmed by 6 bases and the J gene end by 5 bases; junction bases not matched to a gene: 15. Repertoires were generated with immunoSEQ multiplex PCR, while TCRdb's copy carries only in-frame clones and drops some. The data contain 37,000 or so clones, roughly nine tenths of them singletons. Source material: CD4+ T cells from blood buffy coats. The chain has TRBV6-6 and TRBJ1-1; 7 bases are shared with TRBD1. The sequence was obtained from a human donor in good health. The DNA for the CDR3 is TGTGCCAGCAGCCCGGGAAAGGGGGCTTCGGGGACTGAAGCTTTCTTT. Protein: CASSPGKGASGTEAFF.